These 32 T cell receptor beta chains were all obtained from the same sample, sequenced in a study of T cell changes during pregnancy in multiple sclerosis. Data came from immunoSEQ multiplex PCR; TCRdb stores just in-frame clones and leaves some out. Of fewer than 30,000 clones listed, just over 90% are singletons. Specimen: CD4+ T cells from peripheral blood mononuclear cells, collected in the first trimester of pregnancy. These receptors came from a female donor with multiple sclerosis, enrolled in a pregnancy study.

The chain uses TRBV4-1 and TRBJ2-5; D perhaps matches TRBD2 (5 bases). Trimming left V 6 bases short and J 5 bases short, with 19 bases between. Germline V gene data show CDR1 as MGHRA and CDR2 as YSYEKL. The CDR3 spans 15 residues. This CDR3 reads CASSHAGGGSETQYF. CDR3 nucleotides: TGCGCCAGCAGTCACGCTGGTGGAGGATCGGAGACCCAGTACTTC.

CDR3 region: CASSIIGQSYNEQFF. The DNA of the CDR3 is TGTGCCAGTAGTATAATAGGACAGTCCTACAATGAGCAGTTCTTC. V and J are TRBV19 and TRBJ2-1; the D gene is possibly TRBD1 (6 bases). The CDR3 totals 15 residues. Trimming took off 2 bases at V and 1 base at J, with 9 bases between the two ends. Germline CDR1 is LNHDA and CDR2 is SQIVND (reference sequence). Full variable domain (rest looked up from reference TRBV19 and TRBJ2-1): DGGITQSPKYLFRKEGQNVTLSCEQNLNHDAMYWYRQDPGQGLRLIYYSQIVNDFQKGDIAEGYSVSREKKESFPLTVTSAQKNPTAFYLCASSIIGQSYNEQFFGPGTRLTVL.

The rearrangement links TRBV15 to TRBJ1-5; 8 bases line up with TRBD1. In germline, CDR1 is LNHNV, CDR2 YYDKDF (reference sequence). The CDR3 sequence is 14 residues long. Trimming cost V 3 bases and J 6 bases; bases outside gene matches: 4. The CDR3 sequence: CATSRAGGAQPQHF. The CDR3, as DNA: TGTGCCACCAGCAGGGCAGGGGGCGCTCAGCCCCAGCATTTT.

V and J are TRBV6-1 and TRBJ1-5; TRBD1 agrees at 9 bases. This CDR3 comprises 13 residues. V was pared by 8 bases and J by 5 bases, with 4 bases of the junction left unmatched. CDR1 and CDR2 (germline): MNHNS, SASEGT. The CDR3 DNA reads TGTGCCAGCCGGGACAGGGTTGATCAGCCCCAGCATTTT. Its protein product is CASRDRVDQPQHF.

The genes are TRBV6-4 and TRBJ2-5, with D possibly being TRBD1 (5 bases). The V gene's germline CDR1 is MRHNA and CDR2 SNTAGT. V lost 5 bases and J lost 7, with 14 bases in between. The CDR3 has 13 residues. CDR3 region: CASSQYSGLTQYF. DNA for the CDR3: TGTGCCAGCAGTCAGTATTCAGGGTTGACCCAGTACTTC.

The V gene is TRBV29-1, the J gene TRBJ1-2; the match to TRBD1 covers 9 bases. Germline-derived CDR1 and CDR2 are SQVTM and ANQGSEA. This CDR3 has 13 residues. After removal of 3 bases from V and 4 bases from J, the junction contained 3 bases not matched to a gene. CDR3 protein: CSVEKGQGYGYTF. CDR3 in DNA: TGCAGCGTTGAGAAGGGACAGGGCTATGGCTACACCTTC.

The chain uses TRBV7-2 and TRBJ1-1; a weak D match, TRBD1 (6 bases). V was shortened by 4 bases and J by 0 bases, with 15 bases between the two germline ends. CDR3 length: 16 amino acids. Germline CDR1 is SGHTA and CDR2 is FQGNSA. The CDR3 reads CASSSKGGGLNTEAFF. The DNA for the CDR3 is TGTGCCAGCAGCTCCAAGGGTGGGGGCTTGAACACTGAAGCTTTCTTT.

This rearrangement joins TRBV5-1 to TRBJ1-1, with TRBD1 identical over 7 bases. Germline V gene data show CDR1 as SGHRS and CDR2 as YFSETQ. V trimming: 4 bases; J trimming: 4 bases; junction bases outside the gene matches: 10. This CDR3 comprises 15 residues. The CDR3 nucleotides read TGCGCCAGCAGCGATTACAGGGGTTTGAGCACTGAAGCTTTCTTT. Its protein is CASSDYRGLSTEAFF.

The chain is built from TRBV2 and TRBJ2-1, with TRBD2 matching 12 bases. J gave up 3 bases and V 2 bases, and 8 bases lay outside the gene matches. CDR1 and CDR2 (germline): SNHLY, FYNNEI. This CDR3 comprises 18 residues. CDR3 in DNA: TGTGCCAGCAGTGAAATGGCTAGCGGGGGGGCCAACTACAATGAGCAGTTCTTC. It yields the protein CASSEMASGGANYNEQFF.

CDR3 in amino acids: CASSKQGRNEQFF. CDR3 bases: TGTGCCAGCTCAAAACAGGGTAGGAATGAGCAGTTCTTC. V gene TRBV18 combines with J gene TRBJ2-1; tentatively, D is TRBD1 (6 bases). Trimming removed 5 bases at V and 7 bases at J, with 12 bases between. Germline V gene data show CDR1 as KGHSH and CDR2 as LQKENI. The CDR3 extends over 13 amino acids.

This clone was recorded only once. The chain employs TRBV14 and TRBJ2-6, with a possible D match to TRBD1 (6 bases). This CDR3 has 15 amino acids. CDR1 SGHDN and CDR2 FVKESK come from the germline V gene. With 3 bases removed from V and 2 bases from J, the gap between germline ends came to 8 bases. The CDR3 protein is CASSQGAAGANVLTF. CDR3 nucleotides: TGTGCCAGCAGCCAGGGGGCAGCTGGGGCCAACGTCCTGACTTTC.

J is TRBJ2-4 and V is TRBV18; no clear D. Germline values: CDR1 KGHSH, CDR2 LQKENI. Trimming removed 4 bases at V and 0 bases at J, with 7 bases between. The CDR3 length is 14 residues. The CDR3 loop is CASSRAIAKNIQYF. The DNA for the CDR3 is TGTGCCAGCTCACGGGCGATAGCCAAAAACATTCAGTACTTC.

The rearrangement joins TRBV27 to TRBJ2-1; 8 nucleotides line up with TRBD1. V was clipped by 5 bases and J by 13 bases; unmatched bases: 13. There are 14 residues in the CDR3. Germline CDR1 MNHEY, CDR2 SMNVEV (reference sequence). CDR3 residues: CASSTTLADRGQFF. CDR3 DNA sequence: TGTGCCAGCAGTACCACCTTGGCAGACAGGGGTCAGTTCTTC.

This clone has only a few counts. This rearrangement joins TRBV6-5 to TRBJ2-3; 9 positions agree with TRBD2. Germline V CDR1 and CDR2: MNHEY, SVGAGI. This CDR3 is 16 amino acids long. V lost 2 bases, J lost 0 bases, and 3 bases stayed unmatched. The CDR3 loop is CASSYGSGGSTDTQYF. The CDR3 coding sequence is TGTGCCAGCAGTTACGGCAGCGGGGGGAGCACAGATACGCAGTATTTT.

This clone has just one count. V usage is TRBV2 and J usage is TRBJ2-1, with D perhaps TRBD2 (6 bases). V dropped 11 bases and J dropped 2 bases, with 13 bases sitting between them. Germline V gene lookup returns CDR1 SNHLY and CDR2 FYNNEI. The CDR3 is 13 amino acids. The CDR3 region has the DNA TGTGCCGGTCGGAGGGGAGCCTACAATGAGCAGTTCTTC. Residues: CAGRRGAYNEQFF. Using reference TRBV2 and TRBJ2-1 for the parts outside the CDR3, the full variable domain is EPEVTQTPSHQVTQMGQEVILRCVPISNHLYFYWYRQILGQKVEFLVSFYNNEISEKSEIFDDQFSVERPDGSNFTLKIRSTKLEDSAMYFCAGRRGAYNEQFFGPGTRLTVL.

CDR3 in amino acids: CASRARTGGSTDTQYF. The CDR3 nucleotides are TGTGCCAGCAGGGCTCGGACAGGGGGGAGCACAGATACGCAGTATTTT. V is TRBV2 and J is TRBJ2-3, with 10 bases aligning to TRBD1. Germline V CDR1 and CDR2: SNHLY, FYNNEI. V lost 6 bases to trimming and J lost 0 bases; unmatched junction nucleotides: 6. The CDR3 extends over 16 amino acids.

This chain joins TRBV9 and TRBJ1-6, with D possibly being TRBD1 (6 bases). Trimming removed 4 bases from V and 7 bases from J, with 15 bases in between. The germline gives CDR1 SGDLS, CDR2 YYNGEE. CDR3 length: 15 amino acids. The CDR3 bases are TGTGCCAGCAGCCCGCAAGCAGGGGAGAATTCACCCCTCCACTTT. Its translation: CASSPQAGENSPLHF.

V is TRBV5-6 and J is TRBJ2-1; 9 nucleotides match TRBD1. After removal of 4 bases from V and 10 bases from J, the junction contained 12 bases not matched to a gene. The CDR3 consists of 15 residues. Germline assignment: CDR1 SGHDT and CDR2 YYEEEE. In nucleotides, the CDR3 is TGTGCCAGCAGCCCGGACAGGGGCCGCCTTGGGGAGCAGTTCTTC. Encoded protein: CASSPDRGRLGEQFF. The full variable domain, its missing parts supplied by reference TRBV5-6 and TRBJ2-1, is DAGVTQSPTHLIKTRGQQVTLRCSPKSGHDTVSWYQQALGQGPQFIFQYYEEEERQRGNFPDRFSGHQFPNYSSELNVNALLLGDSALYLCASSPDRGRLGEQFFGPGTRLTVL.

The V and J genes are TRBV7-3 and TRBJ2-1; 8 bases match TRBD2. CDR1 and CDR2 from the germline V gene are SGHTA and FQGTGA. V was clipped by 3 bases and J by 2 bases; unmatched bases: 6. The CDR3 consists of 16 residues. CDR3 amino acids: CASSLWSGGTYNEQFF. The DNA of the CDR3 is TGTGCCAGCAGCTTGTGGAGCGGGGGAACCTACAATGAGCAGTTCTTC.

The rearrangement links TRBV9 to TRBJ1-1, with a possible D match to TRBD1 (5 bases). V lost 0 bases, J lost 5 bases, and 14 bases lay in between. The CDR3 consists of 15 residues. Germline lookup yields CDR1 SGDLS and CDR2 YYNGEE. This CDR3 is CASSVGVGLGTEAFF. As DNA, the CDR3 is TGTGCCAGCAGCGTAGGGGTGGGGCTAGGGACTGAAGCTTTCTTT.

This chain connects TRBV5-1 to TRBJ1-6, with 12 positions matching TRBD1. The V and J ends lost 5 bases and 8 bases, in that order; junction bases with no gene match: 14. Germline lookup yields CDR1 SGHRS and CDR2 YFSETQ. CDR3 size: 18 residues. The chain's CDR3 is CASRPGTGGTTPYSPLHF. The CDR3 coding sequence is TGCGCCAGCAGGCCCGGGACAGGGGGCACCACTCCTTATTCACCCCTCCACTTT.

The genes are TRBV7-8 and TRBJ2-4; the match to TRBD1 covers 10 bases. The CDR3 runs 14 residues. Looked up from germline, CDR1 is SGHVS and CDR2 is FQNEAQ. V lost 5 bases to trimming and J lost 7 bases; unmatched junction nucleotides: 5. In nucleotides, the CDR3 is TGTGCCAGCAGCCTGAGACAGGGGGCGAACATTCAGTACTTC. Protein product: CASSLRQGANIQYF.

In regard to this clone: A junction end diverges from the germline sequence, so it may reflect a read error. The chain uses TRBV7-7 and TRBJ2-1; 9 bases are a match to TRBD1. Germline V gene sequence: CDR1 SSHAT, CDR2 FNYEAQ (reference sequence). This CDR3 spans 13 amino acids. CDR3 protein: CASSLDRGGEQFF. CDR3 DNA: TGTGCTAGCAGCTTAGACAGGGGGGGAGAGCAGTTCTTC.

V gene TRBV7-2 combines with J gene TRBJ1-2; D not certain. The CDR3 consists of 13 residues. Trimming removed 3 bases at V and 0 bases at J, with 5 bases between. The germline gives CDR1 SGHTA, CDR2 FQGNSA. CDR3 in amino acids: CASSFGSNYGYTF. The CDR3, as DNA: TGTGCCAGCAGCTTCGGGTCTAACTATGGCTACACCTTC.

This clone was detected once. The rearrangement joins TRBV4-1 to TRBJ2-3; 8 bases align to TRBD2. V dropped 4 bases and J dropped 1; count of bases not matched to a gene: 4. CDR1 MGHRA and CDR2 YSYEKL come from the germline V gene. CDR3 size: 15 residues. CDR3 loop: CASSRAGAGTDTQYF. The DNA of the CDR3 is TGCGCCAGCAGCCGAGCGGGGGCCGGCACAGATACGCAGTATTTT.

The CDR3 reads CASSPPGTGSWRNSPLHF. Here the CDR3 DNA reads TGTGCCAGCAGCCCTCCGGGGACAGGGTCTTGGCGAAATTCACCCCTCCACTTT. The chain recombines TRBV5-5 with TRBJ1-6; 9 bases agree with TRBD1. The junction had 15 bases not matched to a gene; V was cut back by 4 bases and J by 7 bases. Germline V gives CDR1 SGHKS, CDR2 YYEKEE (reference sequence). This CDR3 has 18 residues.

This sequence joins TRBV30 and TRBJ1-2, with 8 bases matching TRBD1. V was pared by 2 bases and J by 8 bases, with 7 bases of the junction left unmatched. Germline values: CDR1 GTSNPN, CDR2 SVGIG (reference sequence). CDR3 length: 13 residues. The CDR3 DNA follows: TGTGCCTGGAGTTCCATCGCAGGGGGCGGCTACACCTTC. Amino acid sequence: CAWSSIAGGGYTF.

This rearrangement joins TRBV6-1 to TRBJ1-5, with no clear D. The CDR3 extends over 15 amino acids. V gave up 6 bases and J gave up 2 bases, with 14 bases separating them. The germline gives CDR1 MNHNS, CDR2 SASEGT. The CDR3 DNA reads TGTGCCAGCAGCCCACAAGGAGGTGGCAATCAGCCCCAGCATTTT. Translating gives CASSPQGGGNQPQHF.

This sequence joins TRBV9 and TRBJ2-3; 7 positions agree with TRBD2. The CDR3 runs to 15 residues. The germline gives CDR1 SGDLS, CDR2 YYNGEE. V trimming: 0 bases; J trimming: 5 bases; junction bases outside the gene matches: 6. CDR3 in amino acids: CASSVDGAGEDTQYF. DNA for the CDR3: TGTGCCAGCAGCGTAGATGGTGCGGGGGAAGATACGCAGTATTTT.

This rearrangement joins TRBV2 to TRBJ1-1; D gene ambiguous. CDR1 and CDR2 from the germline V gene are SNHLY and FYNNEI. The CDR3 is 13 amino acids. Deletions cut 5 bases from V and 3 bases from J, with 10 bases between. CDR3 sequence: CASSILQDTEAFF. The CDR3 DNA reads as TGTGCCAGCAGTATACTCCAGGACACTGAAGCTTTCTTT.

V usage is TRBV10-3 and J usage is TRBJ2-5; 8 bases are shared with TRBD1. CDR1 is ENHRY and CDR2 is SYGVKD in the germline V gene. The V and J ends lost 4 bases and 3 bases, in that order; junction bases with no gene match: 1. The CDR3 loop spans 13 amino acids. In DNA form, the CDR3 reads TGTGCCATCAGTGTGACAGGGGAAGAGACCCAGTACTTC. As protein: CAISVTGEETQYF.

V usage is TRBV7-2 and J usage is TRBJ2-5; D is perhaps TRBD1 (5 bases). This CDR3 region has 14 residues. The germline V gene encodes CDR1 SGHTA and CDR2 FQGNSA. V lost 1 base to trimming and J lost 5 bases, with 11 bases between them. CDR3 residues: CASSLVVGVETQYF. The CDR3, as DNA: TGTGCCAGCAGCTTAGTGGTAGGGGTGGAGACCCAGTACTTC.